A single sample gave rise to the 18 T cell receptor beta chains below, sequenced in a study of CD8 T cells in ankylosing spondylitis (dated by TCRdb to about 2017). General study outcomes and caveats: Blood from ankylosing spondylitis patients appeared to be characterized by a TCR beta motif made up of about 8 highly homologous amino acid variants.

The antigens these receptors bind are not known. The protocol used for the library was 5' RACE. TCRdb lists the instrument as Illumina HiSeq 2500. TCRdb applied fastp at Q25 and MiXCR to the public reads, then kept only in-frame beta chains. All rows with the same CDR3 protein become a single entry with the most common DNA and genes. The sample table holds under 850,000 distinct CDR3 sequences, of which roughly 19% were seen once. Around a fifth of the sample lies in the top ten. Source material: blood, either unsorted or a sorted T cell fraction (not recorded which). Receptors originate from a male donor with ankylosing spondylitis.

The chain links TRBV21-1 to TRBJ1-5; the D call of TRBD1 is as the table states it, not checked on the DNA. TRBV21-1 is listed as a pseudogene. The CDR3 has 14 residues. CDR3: CASSKGTANQPQHF. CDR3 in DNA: TGTGCCAGCAGCAAAGGGACAGCCAATCAGCCCCAGCATTTT.

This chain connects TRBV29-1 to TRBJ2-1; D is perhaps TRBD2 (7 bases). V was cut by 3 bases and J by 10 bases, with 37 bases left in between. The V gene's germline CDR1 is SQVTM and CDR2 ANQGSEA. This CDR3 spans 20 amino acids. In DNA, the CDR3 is TGCAGCGTTGATCTAAGTTCACCCCGAGGGGGGGCGGGAGCTAACGGGGAGCAGTTCTTC. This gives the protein CSVDLSSPRGGAGANGEQFF.

CDR3 loop: CASSLTRTSDGTDTQYF. For the CDR3, the DNA is TGTGCCAGCAGCTTAACTAGGACTAGCGATGGCACAGATACGCAGTATTTT. V usage is TRBV7-3 and J usage is TRBJ2-3, with 9 nucleotides matching TRBD2. CDR3 length: 17 residues. The germline CDR1 and CDR2 sequences are SGHTA and FQGTGA. V was pared by 0 bases and J by 1 base, with 5 bases of the junction left unmatched.

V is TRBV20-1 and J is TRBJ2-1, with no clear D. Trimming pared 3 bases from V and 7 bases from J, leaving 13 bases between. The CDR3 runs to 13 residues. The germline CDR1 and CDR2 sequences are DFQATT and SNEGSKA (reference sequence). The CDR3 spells CSASMPTWNEQFF. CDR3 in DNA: TGCAGTGCTAGTATGCCTACCTGGAATGAGCAGTTCTTC.

CDR3 residues: CASTSYNEQFF. DNA for the CDR3: TGTGCCAGCACTAGTTACAATGAGCAGTTCTTC. This chain uses TRBV11-2 with TRBJ2-1; D is unresolved. Germline loops: CDR1 SGHAT, CDR2 FQNNGV. The CDR3 length is 11 residues. V shed 7 bases and J shed 4 bases, with 5 bases lying between them.

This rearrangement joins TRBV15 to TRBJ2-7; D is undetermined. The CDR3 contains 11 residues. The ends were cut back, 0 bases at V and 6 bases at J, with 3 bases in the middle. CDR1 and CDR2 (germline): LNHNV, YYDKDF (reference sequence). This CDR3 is CATSRDSEQYF. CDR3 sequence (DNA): TGTGCCACCAGCAGAGATTCCGAGCAGTACTTC.

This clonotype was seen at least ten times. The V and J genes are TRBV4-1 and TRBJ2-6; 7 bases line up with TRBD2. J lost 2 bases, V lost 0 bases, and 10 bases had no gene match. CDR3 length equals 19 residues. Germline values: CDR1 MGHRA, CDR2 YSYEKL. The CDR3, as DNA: TGCGCCAGCAGCCAAGATCAGGGAGGGATCATAGCTGGGGCCAACGTCCTGACTTTC. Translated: CASSQDQGGIIAGANVLTF.

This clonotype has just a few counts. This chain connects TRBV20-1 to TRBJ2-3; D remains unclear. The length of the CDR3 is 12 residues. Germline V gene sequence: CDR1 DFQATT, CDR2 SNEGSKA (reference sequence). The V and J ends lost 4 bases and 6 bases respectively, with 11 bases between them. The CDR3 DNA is TGCAGTGCTAAGGTGGTTCCGGATACGCAGTATTTT. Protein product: CSAKVVPDTQYF.

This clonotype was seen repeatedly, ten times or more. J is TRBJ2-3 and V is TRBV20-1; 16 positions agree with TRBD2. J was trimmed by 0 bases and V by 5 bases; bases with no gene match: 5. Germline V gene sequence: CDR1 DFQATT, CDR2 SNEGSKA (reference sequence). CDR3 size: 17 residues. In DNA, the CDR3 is TGCAGTGCTTCGGGACTAGCGGGAGGGGGTAGCACAGATACGCAGTATTTT. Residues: CSASGLAGGGSTDTQYF.

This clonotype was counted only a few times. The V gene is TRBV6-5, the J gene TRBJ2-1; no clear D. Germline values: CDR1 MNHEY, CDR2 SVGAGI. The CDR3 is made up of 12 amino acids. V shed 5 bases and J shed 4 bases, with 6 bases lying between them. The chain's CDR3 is CASSIGYNEQFF. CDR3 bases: TGTGCCAGCAGTATTGGGTACAATGAGCAGTTCTTC.

The DNA of the CDR3 is TGCGCCAGCAGCCAAGGAGGGGGCGTCGCCACTGAAGCTTTCTTT. It translates to CASSQGGGVATEAFF. The chain is built from TRBV4-1 and TRBJ1-1; 7 bases agree with TRBD1. The germline gives CDR1 MGHRA, CDR2 YSYEKL. The CDR3 covers 15 residues. V lost 1 base, J lost 4 bases, and 6 bases stayed unmatched.

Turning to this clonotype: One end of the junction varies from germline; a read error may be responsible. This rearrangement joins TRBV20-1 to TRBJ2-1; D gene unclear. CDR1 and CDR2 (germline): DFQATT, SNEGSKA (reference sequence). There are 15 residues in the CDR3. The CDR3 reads CSARDFLSSYNERFF. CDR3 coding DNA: TGCAGTGCTAGAGATTTCCTTAGCTCCTACAATGAGCGGTTCTTC.

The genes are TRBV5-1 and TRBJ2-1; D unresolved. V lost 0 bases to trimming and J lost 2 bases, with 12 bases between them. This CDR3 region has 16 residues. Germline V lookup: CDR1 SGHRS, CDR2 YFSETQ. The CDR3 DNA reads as TGCGCCAGCAGCTTGGCCCTCTTTAGCCCCTACAATGAGCAGTTCTTC. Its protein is CASSLALFSPYNEQFF.

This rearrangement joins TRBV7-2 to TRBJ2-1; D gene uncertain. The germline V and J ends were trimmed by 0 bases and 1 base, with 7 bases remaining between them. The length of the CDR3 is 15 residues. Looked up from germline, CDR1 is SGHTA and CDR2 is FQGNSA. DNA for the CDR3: TGTGCCAGCAGCTTAGCGGGCCGGTCCTACAATGAGCAGTTCTTC. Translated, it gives CASSLAGRSYNEQFF. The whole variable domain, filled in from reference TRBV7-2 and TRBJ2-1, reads GAGVSQSPSNKVTEKGKDVELRCDPISGHTALYWYRQSLGQGLEFLIYFQGNSAPDKSGLPSDRFSAERTGGSVSTLTIQRTQQEDSAVYLCASSLAGRSYNEQFFGPGTRLTVL.

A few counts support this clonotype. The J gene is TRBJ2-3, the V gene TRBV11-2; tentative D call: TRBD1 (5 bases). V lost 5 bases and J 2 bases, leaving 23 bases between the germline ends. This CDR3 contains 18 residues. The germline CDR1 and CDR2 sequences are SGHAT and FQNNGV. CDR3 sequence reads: CASSPRGWAGSTTDTQYF. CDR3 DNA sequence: TGTGCCAGCAGCCCGCGTGGGTGGGCAGGGTCTACCACAGATACGCAGTATTTT.

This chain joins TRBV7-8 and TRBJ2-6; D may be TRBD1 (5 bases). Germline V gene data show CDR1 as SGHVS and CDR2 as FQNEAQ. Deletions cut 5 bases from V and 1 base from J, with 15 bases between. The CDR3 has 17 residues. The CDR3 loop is CASSNPTGPSGANVLTF. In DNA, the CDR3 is TGTGCCAGCAGCAACCCTACAGGCCCTTCTGGGGCCAACGTCCTGACTTTC.

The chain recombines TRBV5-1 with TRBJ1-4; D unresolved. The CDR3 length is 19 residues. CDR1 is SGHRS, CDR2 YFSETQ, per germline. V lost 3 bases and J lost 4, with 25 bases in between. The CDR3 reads CASSSLGPPGYIYNEKLFF. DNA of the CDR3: TGCGCCAGCAGCTCATTAGGGCCGCCCGGATACATCTATAATGAAAAACTGTTTTTT.

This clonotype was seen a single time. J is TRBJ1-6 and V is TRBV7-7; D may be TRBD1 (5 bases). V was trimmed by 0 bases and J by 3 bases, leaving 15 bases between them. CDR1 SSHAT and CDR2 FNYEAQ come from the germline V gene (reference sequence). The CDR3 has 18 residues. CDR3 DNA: TGTGCCAGCAGCTTAGCGCCCAAGGGACCCCACTATAATTCACCCCTCCACTTT. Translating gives CASSLAPKGPHYNSPLHF.